These 10 T cell receptor beta chains originate from one sample sequenced in a study of neoadjuvant anti-PD-1 for oral cavity cancer. Only in-frame clones appear in the TCRdb table, and some are missing; sequencing was by immunoSEQ multiplex PCR. The table lists 17,000 or so clones, approximately 70% of them singletons. Sequenced here: PBMCs, sampled before nivolumab (anti-PD-1) treatment. The receptors originated from a person aged 40-85 years with oral cavity squamous cell carcinoma.

The chain joins TRBV5-1 to TRBJ1-2; D is undetermined. Germline CDR1 reads SGHRS; CDR2 reads YFSETQ. The CDR3 has 14 amino acids. V dropped 3 bases and J dropped 5 bases, with 14 bases sitting between them. This CDR3 is CASSSDGGPYGYTF. The CDR3 nucleotides read TGCGCCAGCAGCTCCGATGGAGGGCCGTATGGCTACACCTTC.

The V gene is TRBV4-2, the J gene TRBJ2-1, with D tentatively TRBD2 (5 bases). From germline, CDR1 is LGHNA and CDR2 YNFKEQ. The CDR3 has 12 residues. Deletions cut 0 bases from V and 9 bases from J, with 6 bases between. The chain's CDR3 is CASSQDRGEQFF. The CDR3 DNA reads TGTGCCAGCAGCCAAGACCGGGGTGAGCAGTTCTTC.

The chain combines TRBV25-1 with TRBJ1-1; D is perhaps TRBD1 (5 bases). Germline-derived CDR1 and CDR2 are MGHDK and SYGVNS. V shed 8 bases and J shed 4 bases, with 20 bases lying between them. This CDR3 has 15 amino acids. The CDR3 DNA sequence: TGTGCCAGCCGCCGGGACGGAGGGTTTTTCACTGAAGCTTTCTTT. The encoded protein is CASRRDGGFFTEAFF.

This clone has only a few counts. The V gene is TRBV10-1, the J gene TRBJ2-2; no clear D. The germline V gene encodes CDR1 WNHNN and CDR2 SYGVQD (reference sequence). This CDR3 spans 14 amino acids. With 3 bases removed from V and 4 bases from J, the gap between germline ends came to 9 bases. The CDR3 sequence: CASSDPGGTGELFF. DNA for the CDR3: TGCGCCAGCAGTGATCCCGGTGGCACCGGGGAGCTGTTTTTT.

Only a few counts were recorded for this clone. The chain uses TRBV5-8 and TRBJ2-7, with 8 bases lining up with TRBD2. V was pared by 2 bases and J by 0 bases, with 1 base of the junction left unmatched. Looked up from germline, CDR1 is SGHTS and CDR2 is YDEGEE. This CDR3 contains 14 residues. The CDR3 is CASSFGRGSYEQYF. Written as DNA, the CDR3 is TGTGCCAGCAGCTTCGGGAGGGGCTCCTACGAGCAGTACTTC.

V and J are TRBV19 and TRBJ2-1, with D tentatively TRBD2 (6 bases). This CDR3 region has 15 residues. Per the germline V gene, CDR1 is LNHDA and CDR2 is SQIVND (reference sequence). Trimming removed 7 bases from V and 1 base from J, with 14 bases in between. The CDR3 DNA reads TGTGCCAGTACTCTAGGAGGAGGGTCCTACAATGAGCAGTTCTTC. Its translation is CASTLGGGSYNEQFF.

This clone was seen only a few times. The chain has TRBV5-1 and TRBJ1-4, with 7 positions matching TRBD1. CDR3 length equals 16 residues. After removal of 4 bases from V and 0 bases from J, the junction contained 6 bases not matched to a gene. Germline V lookup: CDR1 SGHRS, CDR2 YFSETQ. CDR3 in amino acids: CASSPGTEATNEKLFF. The CDR3 region has the DNA TGCGCCAGCAGCCCCGGGACAGAGGCAACTAATGAAAAACTGTTTTTT.

The chain links TRBV6-1 to TRBJ2-7; D assignment may be TRBD1 or TRBD2 (7 bases each). V was shortened by 6 bases and J by 5 bases, with 17 bases between the two germline ends. This CDR3 is built from 14 residues. Germline-derived CDR1 and CDR2 are MNHNS and SASEGT. CDR3 loop: CASRTQGGMDEQYF. The CDR3 DNA reads as TGTGCCAGCAGGACCCAGGGGGGGATGGACGAGCAGTACTTC.

This clone was seen just once. The J gene is TRBJ1-2, the V gene TRBV10-3; 8 nucleotides align to TRBD1. After removal of 7 bases from V and 3 bases from J, the junction contained 4 bases not matched to a gene. CDR1 ENHRY and CDR2 SYGVKD come from the germline V gene. CDR3 length: 13 residues. CDR3 nucleotide sequence: TGTGCCATCAACACAGGGGGAGACTATGGCTACACCTTC. This sequence encodes CAINTGGDYGYTF.

This sequence joins TRBV6-1 and TRBJ1-4; 8 bases are shared with TRBD1. The germline V gene has CDR1 MNHNS and CDR2 SASEGT. The CDR3 runs to 14 residues. The V and J ends lost 6 bases and 2 bases, in that order; junction bases with no gene match: 2. The CDR3 loop reads CASSRGPTNEKLFF. The CDR3 coding sequence is TGTGCCAGCAGCAGGGGGCCGACTAATGAAAAACTGTTTTTT.